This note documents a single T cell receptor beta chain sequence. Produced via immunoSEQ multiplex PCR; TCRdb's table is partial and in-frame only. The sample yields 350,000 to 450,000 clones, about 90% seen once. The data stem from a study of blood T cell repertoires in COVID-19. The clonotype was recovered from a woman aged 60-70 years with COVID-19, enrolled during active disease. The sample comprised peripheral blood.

CDR3 loop: CASSSMGSGGEETQYF. The CDR3 coding sequence is TGTGCCAGCAGCTCCATGGGCAGCGGGGGGGAAGAGACCCAGTACTTC. The rearrangement links TRBV3-1 (or the pseudogene TRBV3-2) to TRBJ2-5; 10 bases agree with TRBD2. Germline CDR1 is LGHDT and CDR2 is YNNKEL (reference sequence). The CDR3 has 16 residues. Trimming cost V 5 bases and J 3 bases; bases outside gene matches: 9.